This T cell receptor beta chain comes out of a study of cytomegalovirus exposure and HLA in healthy donors. Overall study: Genetic ancestry analysis placed around 76% of the 300 to 500 donors that were genotyped in the Caucasian-associated cluster.

The CDR3 runs 14 residues. Germline CDR1 MGHDK, CDR2 SYGVNS. The V and J ends lost 7 bases and 9 bases respectively, with 16 bases between them. Use of 60 Vbeta and 13 Jbeta primers characterized the PCR. Produced via immunoSEQ multiplex PCR; TCRdb's table is partial and in-frame only. The sample has about 300,000 clones, roughly 89% seen once. This sequence was found in a middle-aged man in good health and CMV-seropositive. The sample comprised PBMCs. This chain joins TRBV25-1 and TRBJ1-6; D ambiguous. CDR3 bases: TGTGCCAGCAAAAGGGAGGGCCCTACTTCACCCCTCCACTTT. It is translated as CASKREGPTSPLHF.